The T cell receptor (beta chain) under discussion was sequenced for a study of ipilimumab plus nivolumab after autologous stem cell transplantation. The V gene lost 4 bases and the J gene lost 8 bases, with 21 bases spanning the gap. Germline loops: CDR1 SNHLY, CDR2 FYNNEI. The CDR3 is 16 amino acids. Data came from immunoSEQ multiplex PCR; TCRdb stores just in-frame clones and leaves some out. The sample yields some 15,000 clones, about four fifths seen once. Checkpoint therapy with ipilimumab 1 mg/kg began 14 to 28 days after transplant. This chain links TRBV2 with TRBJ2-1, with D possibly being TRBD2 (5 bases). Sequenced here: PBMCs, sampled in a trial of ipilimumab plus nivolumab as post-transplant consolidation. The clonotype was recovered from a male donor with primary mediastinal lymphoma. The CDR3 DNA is TGTGCCAGCAGTGGGTTCGGGCGGGCGAAGCTCGATGAGCAGTTCTTC. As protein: CASSGFGRAKLDEQFF.